These 15 T cell receptor beta chains came from one sample sequenced in a study of patients and donors after allogeneic stem cell transplantation. TCRdb re-called the RT-PCR reads with MiXCR, one entry per CDR3 protein. The data contain 160,000 or so distinct CDR3 sequences, 24% of them singletons. Input material: blood, either unsorted or a sorted T cell fraction (not recorded which). Receptors were obtained from a human donor who was either an allogeneic HSCT recipient or a stem cell or donor lymphocyte infusion donor (not recorded which). It is not recorded whose cells these are; they may come from a transplant donor.

This clonotype has more than one count but fewer than ten. This sequence joins TRBV3-1 and TRBJ2-5; weak D call: TRBD2 (5 bases). Trimming left V 0 bases short and J 3 bases short, with 8 bases between. This CDR3 contains 14 residues. Germline assignment: CDR1 LGHDT and CDR2 YNNKEL (reference sequence). CDR3 protein: CASSQDSGEETQYF. The CDR3 region has the DNA TGTGCCAGCAGCCAAGACTCCGGGGAAGAGACCCAGTACTTC.

This clonotype has at least ten counts. The chain couples TRBV20-1 to TRBJ1-2, with D unclear. CDR3 length: 14 residues. V dropped 3 bases and J dropped 0 bases, with 11 bases sitting between them. Germline V gene lookup returns CDR1 DFQATT and CDR2 SNEGSKA (reference sequence). The CDR3 nucleotides are TGCAGTGCTAGTCCCCCGGGAGCTAACTATGGCTACACCTTC. As protein: CSASPPGANYGYTF.

This clonotype has a count of ten or more. The chain joins TRBV5-1 to TRBJ1-2, with 7 bases identical to TRBD1. CDR1 and CDR2 from the germline V gene are SGHRS and YFSETQ. The J segment lost 0 bases and the V segment lost 4 bases, leaving 6 bases of the junction unmatched. The CDR3 sequence is 15 residues long. The CDR3 coding sequence is TGCGCCAGCAGCCTACGGACAGGAACTAACTATGGCTACACCTTC. Residues: CASSLRTGTNYGYTF.

The sample holds a few counts of this clonotype. The chain combines TRBV16 with TRBJ2-1; 7 positions match TRBD2. The germline V gene encodes CDR1 KGHSY and CDR2 FQNENV. Trimming at V came to 4 bases and at J to 4 bases, leaving 4 bases not matched to a gene. The CDR3 covers 14 residues. The CDR3 loop reads CASSLGGLYNEQFF. The CDR3 nucleotides read TGTGCCAGCAGCCTGGGAGGGCTTTACAATGAGCAGTTCTTC.

The rearrangement joins TRBV12-3 or TRBV12-4 to TRBJ2-1, with no clear D. Trimming pared 6 bases from V and 5 bases from J, leaving 14 bases between. The CDR3 consists of 14 residues. CDR3 sequence (DNA): TGTGCCAGCAGACTTCCCGGCGAAGACAATGAGCAGTTCTTC. It translates to CASRLPGEDNEQFF.

The V call is TRBV2, the J call TRBJ1-1; no reliable D call. This CDR3 spans 13 amino acids. Germline assignment: CDR1 SNHLY and CDR2 FYNNEI. Trimming took off 7 bases at V and 1 base at J, with 10 bases between the two ends. CDR3 coding DNA: TGTGCCAGCAAGGCTTTCTCGAACACTGAAGCTTTCTTT. Translating gives CASKAFSNTEAFF.

This clonotype was detected a few times. The chain joins TRBV5-1 to TRBJ2-1, with 9 bases identical to TRBD2. The germline V gene has CDR1 SGHRS and CDR2 YFSETQ. Trimming took 4 bases from V and 3 from J; bases not matched to a gene: 14. The CDR3 is made up of 18 amino acids. CDR3: CASSPIRPTSGGYNEQFF. CDR3 sequence (DNA): TGCGCCAGCAGCCCTATAAGACCGACTAGCGGAGGCTACAATGAGCAGTTCTTC.

This clonotype has more than one count but fewer than ten. V gene TRBV20-1 combines with J gene TRBJ1-3; TRBD1 might be the D (6 bases). Germline CDR1 is DFQATT and CDR2 is SNEGSKA (reference sequence). V was cut by 0 bases and J by 6 bases, with 15 bases left in between. The CDR3 covers 15 residues. CDR3 sequence: CSARDPAGAENTIYF. The CDR3 DNA reads as TGCAGTGCTAGAGATCCGGCAGGGGCAGAAAACACCATATATTTT.

This clonotype has a handful of counts. Here the CDR3 reads CASSQLSGANYGYTF. For the CDR3, the DNA is TGCGCCAGCAGCCAATTATCCGGGGCAAACTATGGCTACACCTTC. The chain uses TRBV4-1 and TRBJ1-2; D is perhaps TRBD1 (5 bases). Germline CDR1 MGHRA, CDR2 YSYEKL. The V and J ends lost 2 bases and 2 bases respectively, with 12 bases between them. This CDR3 contains 15 residues.

The chain uses TRBV24-1 and TRBJ1-5; TRBD1 might be the D (5 bases). This CDR3 has 20 amino acids. Trimming stripped 0 bases from V and 0 bases from J, with 20 bases between. CDR1 and CDR2 (germline): KGHDR, SFDVKD. In DNA, the CDR3 is TGTGCCACCAGTGATTTGCAGAGCGACAGAGTTCCTAATAGCAATCAGCCCCAGCATTTT. Translating gives CATSDLQSDRVPNSNQPQHF.

V gene TRBV4-1 combines with J gene TRBJ1-1, with no clear D. V was trimmed by 2 bases and J by 3 bases, leaving 4 bases between them. Germline assignment: CDR1 MGHRA and CDR2 YSYEKL. CDR3 length equals 12 residues. This CDR3 is CASSQQDTEAFF. In DNA form, the CDR3 reads TGCGCCAGCAGCCAACAAGACACTGAAGCTTTCTTT.

This chain connects TRBV18 to TRBJ1-2; D is ambiguous. The CDR3 covers 11 residues. V dropped 3 bases and J dropped 8 bases, with 7 bases sitting between them. The germline CDR1 and CDR2 sequences are KGHSH and LQKENI. The CDR3 loop reads CASSPGKGYTF. CDR3 DNA: TGTGCCAGCTCACCGGGAAAAGGCTACACCTTC.

The chain joins TRBV5-1 to TRBJ1-2; 9 bases fit TRBD1. There are 14 residues in the CDR3. J gave up 6 bases and V 7 bases, and 10 bases lay outside the gene matches. Germline V gene lookup returns CDR1 SGHRS and CDR2 YFSETQ. CDR3 loop: CASRNRGLEDGYTF. Written as DNA, the CDR3 is TGCGCCAGCCGGAACAGGGGGCTGGAGGATGGCTACACCTTC.

This clonotype occurred many times. The V and J genes are TRBV20-1 and TRBJ2-7; 8 nucleotides align to TRBD1. With 1 base clipped from V and 3 bases from J, the junction kept 8 bases outside the gene matches. CDR1 and CDR2 from the germline V gene are DFQATT and SNEGSKA (reference sequence). The CDR3 is 15 residues long. CDR3 sequence (DNA): TGCAGTGCTAGAGGAGACCTTGGGACAGGCTACGAGCAGTACTTC. This codes for CSARGDLGTGYEQYF.

The chain uses TRBV6-1 and TRBJ1-1, with D unclear. The V gene's germline CDR1 is MNHNS and CDR2 SASEGT. The V end was cut by 6 bases, the J end by 0 bases, with 8 bases between. The CDR3 has 13 amino acids. The CDR3 region is CASSRSVNTEAFF. The CDR3, as DNA: TGTGCCAGCAGCCGGTCCGTGAACACTGAAGCTTTCTTT.